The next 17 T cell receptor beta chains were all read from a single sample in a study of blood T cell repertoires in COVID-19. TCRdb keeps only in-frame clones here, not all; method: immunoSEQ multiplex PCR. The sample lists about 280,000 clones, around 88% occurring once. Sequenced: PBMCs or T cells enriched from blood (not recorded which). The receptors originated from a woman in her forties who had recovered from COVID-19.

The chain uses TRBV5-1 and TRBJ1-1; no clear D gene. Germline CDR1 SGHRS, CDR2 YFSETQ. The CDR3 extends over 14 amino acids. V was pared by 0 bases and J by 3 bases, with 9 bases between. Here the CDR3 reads CASSLEAGYTEAFF. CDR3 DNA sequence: TGCGCCAGCAGCTTGGAGGCGGGGTACACTGAAGCTTTCTTT.

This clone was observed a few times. CDR3 sequence (DNA): TGCGCCAGCAGCCAAGATTTGGGCTTTGGGGGAGGGGGAAGAGCAGATACGCAGTATTTT. It encodes CASSQDLGFGGGGRADTQYF. The V call is TRBV4-3, the J call TRBJ2-3; the D gene is possibly TRBD2 (7 bases). The CDR3 runs to 20 residues. V lost 0 bases to trimming and J lost 4 bases, with 26 bases between them. Germline V CDR1 and CDR2: LGHNA, YSLEER.

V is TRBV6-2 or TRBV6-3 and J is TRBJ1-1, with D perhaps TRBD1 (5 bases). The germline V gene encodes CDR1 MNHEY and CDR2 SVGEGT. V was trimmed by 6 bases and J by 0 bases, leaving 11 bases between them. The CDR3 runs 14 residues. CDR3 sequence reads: CASSKQEMNTEAFF. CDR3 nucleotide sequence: TGTGCCAGCAGCAAACAGGAGATGAACACTGAAGCTTTCTTT.

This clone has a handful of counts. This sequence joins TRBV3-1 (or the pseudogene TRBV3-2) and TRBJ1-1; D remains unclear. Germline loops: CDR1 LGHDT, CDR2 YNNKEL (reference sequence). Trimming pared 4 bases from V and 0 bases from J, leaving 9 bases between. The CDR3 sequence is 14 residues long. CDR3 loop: CASSPTYLNTEAFF. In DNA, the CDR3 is TGTGCCAGCAGCCCGACATACCTGAACACTGAAGCTTTCTTT.

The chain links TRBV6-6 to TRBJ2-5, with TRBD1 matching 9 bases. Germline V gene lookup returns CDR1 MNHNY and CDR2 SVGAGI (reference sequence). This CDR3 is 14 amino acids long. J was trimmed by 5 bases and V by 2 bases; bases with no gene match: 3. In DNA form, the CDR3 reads TGTGCCAGCAGTTACGGGGGGACAGGGGAGACCCAGTACTTC. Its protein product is CASSYGGTGETQYF.

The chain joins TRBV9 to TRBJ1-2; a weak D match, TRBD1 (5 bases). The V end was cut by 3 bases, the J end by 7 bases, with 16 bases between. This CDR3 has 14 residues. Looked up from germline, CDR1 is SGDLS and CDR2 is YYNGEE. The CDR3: CASSEGTGTAGYTF. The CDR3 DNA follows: TGTGCCAGCAGCGAGGGGACGGGGACTGCTGGCTACACCTTC.

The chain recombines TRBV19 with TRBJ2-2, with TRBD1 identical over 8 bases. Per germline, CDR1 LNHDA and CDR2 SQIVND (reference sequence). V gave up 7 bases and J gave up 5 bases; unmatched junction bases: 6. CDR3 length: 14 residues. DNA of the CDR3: TGTGCCAGTACCCCAGGGGGCAAGACCGGGGAGCTGTTTTTT. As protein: CASTPGGKTGELFF.

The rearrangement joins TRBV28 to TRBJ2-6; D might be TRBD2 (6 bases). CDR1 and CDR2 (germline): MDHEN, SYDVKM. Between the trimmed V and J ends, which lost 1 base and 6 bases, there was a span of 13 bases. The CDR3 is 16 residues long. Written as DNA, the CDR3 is TGTGCCAGCAGTTTATATGGGGAGGCCACGGCCAACGTCCTGACTTTC. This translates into CASSLYGEATANVLTF.

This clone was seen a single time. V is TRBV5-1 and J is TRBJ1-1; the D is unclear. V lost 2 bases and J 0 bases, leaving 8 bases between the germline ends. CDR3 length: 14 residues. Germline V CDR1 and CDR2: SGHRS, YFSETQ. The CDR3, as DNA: TGCGCCAGCAGCTTATCCGTCTTGAACACTGAAGCTTTCTTT. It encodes CASSLSVLNTEAFF.

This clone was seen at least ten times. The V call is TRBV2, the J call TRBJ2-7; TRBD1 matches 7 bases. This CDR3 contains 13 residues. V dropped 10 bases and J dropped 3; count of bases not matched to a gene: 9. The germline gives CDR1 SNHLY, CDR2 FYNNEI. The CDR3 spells CATSPTGFYEQYF. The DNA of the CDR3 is TGTGCCACCTCGCCGACAGGGTTCTACGAGCAGTACTTC.

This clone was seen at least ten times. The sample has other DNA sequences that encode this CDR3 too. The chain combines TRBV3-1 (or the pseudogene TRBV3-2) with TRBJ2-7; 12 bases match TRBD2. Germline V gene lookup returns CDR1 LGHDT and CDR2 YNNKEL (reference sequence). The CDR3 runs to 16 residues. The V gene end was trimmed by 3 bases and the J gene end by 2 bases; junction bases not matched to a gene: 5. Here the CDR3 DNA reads TGTGCCAGCAGCCAGGGGGGACTAGCGGGTACCTACGAGCAGTACTTC. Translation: CASSQGGLAGTYEQYF.

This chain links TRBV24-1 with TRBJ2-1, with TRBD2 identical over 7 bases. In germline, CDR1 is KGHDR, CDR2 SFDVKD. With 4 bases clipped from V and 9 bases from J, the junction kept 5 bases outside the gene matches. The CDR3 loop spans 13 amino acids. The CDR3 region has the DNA TGTGCCACCAGTGACTCGACTAGCAGTGAGCAGTTCTTC. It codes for CATSDSTSSEQFF.

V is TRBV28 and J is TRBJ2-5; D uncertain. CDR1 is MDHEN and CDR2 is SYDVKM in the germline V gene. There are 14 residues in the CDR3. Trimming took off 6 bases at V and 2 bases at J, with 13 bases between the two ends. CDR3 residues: CASSLSLVQETQYF. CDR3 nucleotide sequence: TGTGCCAGCAGCCTATCCCTGGTGCAAGAGACCCAGTACTTC.

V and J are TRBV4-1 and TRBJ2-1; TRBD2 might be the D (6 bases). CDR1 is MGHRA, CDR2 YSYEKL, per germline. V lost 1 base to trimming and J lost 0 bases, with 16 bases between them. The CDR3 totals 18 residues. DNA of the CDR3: TGCGCCAGCAGCCAAGGTCCGGCGGGGAGGTTCTCCTACAATGAGCAGTTCTTC. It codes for CASSQGPAGRFSYNEQFF.

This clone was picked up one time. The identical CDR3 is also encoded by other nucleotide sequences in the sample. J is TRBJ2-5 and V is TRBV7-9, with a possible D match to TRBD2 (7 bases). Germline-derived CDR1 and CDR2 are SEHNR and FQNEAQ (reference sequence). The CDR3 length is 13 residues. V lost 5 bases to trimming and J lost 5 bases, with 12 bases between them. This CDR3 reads CASSPRGGETQYF. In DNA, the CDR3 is TGTGCCAGCAGCCCCAGGGGAGGGGAGACCCAGTACTTC.

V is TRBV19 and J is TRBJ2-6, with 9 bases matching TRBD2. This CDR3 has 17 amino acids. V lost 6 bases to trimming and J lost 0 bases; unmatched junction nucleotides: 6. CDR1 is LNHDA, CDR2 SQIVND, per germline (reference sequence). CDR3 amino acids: CASSRLADVSGANVLTF. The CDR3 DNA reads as TGTGCCAGTAGCCGACTAGCGGATGTCTCTGGGGCCAACGTCCTGACTTTC.

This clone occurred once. The CDR3 nucleotides are TGTGCCAGTAGTATTGGGCGGGAACCCTACGAGCAGTACTTC. Amino acids: CASSIGREPYEQYF. The chain is built from TRBV19 and TRBJ2-7, with a weak D call TRBD2 (6 bases). The CDR3 loop spans 14 amino acids. CDR1 is LNHDA and CDR2 is SQIVND in the germline V gene (reference sequence). Trimming removed 3 bases at V and 2 bases at J, with 11 bases between.